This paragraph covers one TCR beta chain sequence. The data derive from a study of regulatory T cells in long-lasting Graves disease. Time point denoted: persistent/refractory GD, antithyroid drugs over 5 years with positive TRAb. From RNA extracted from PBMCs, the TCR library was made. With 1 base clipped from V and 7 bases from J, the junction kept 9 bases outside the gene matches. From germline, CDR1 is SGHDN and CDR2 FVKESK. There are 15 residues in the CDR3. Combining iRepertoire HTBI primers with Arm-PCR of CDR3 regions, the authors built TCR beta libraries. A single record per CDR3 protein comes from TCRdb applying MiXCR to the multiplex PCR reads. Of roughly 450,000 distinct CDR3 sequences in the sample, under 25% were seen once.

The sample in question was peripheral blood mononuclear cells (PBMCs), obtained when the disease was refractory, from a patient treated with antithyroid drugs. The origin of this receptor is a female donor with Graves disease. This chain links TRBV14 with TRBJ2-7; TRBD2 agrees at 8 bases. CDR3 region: CASSQVTGGPGEQYF. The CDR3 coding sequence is TGTGCCAGCAGCCAAGTTACGGGAGGGCCGGGGGAGCAGTACTTC.